This TCR beta chain stems from a study of T-cell reconstitution after alpha-beta-depleted transplantation in children. Note on this clonotype: The antigen is undetermined.

With 1 base removed from V and 3 bases from J, the gap between germline ends came to 12 bases. CDR1 SGHAT and CDR2 FQNNGV come from the germline V gene. The CDR3 loop spans 15 amino acids. Construction of the TCRbeta library involved unique molecular identifiers. MiXCR was run by TCRdb on the PCR reads, yielding one entry per CDR3 protein. This table has some 830,000 distinct CDR3 sequences, about 15% appearing once. Study-level points and caveats: Reported findings indicate that, about two months after transplant, alpha-beta T cells came from several hundred expanded clones, which were derived from non-depleted graft cells. Diversity and T-cell counts at one year after transplant derived mostly from new T cells. Surviving recipient cells, namely T cells and thymic progenitors, were the source of high day-60 TCRbeta diversity in some patients.

The source was PBMCs, mostly from graft donor cells, collected 360 days after TCRalphabeta/CD19-depleted stem cell transplant. The TCR sequence derives from a male patient aged 10 to 17 who had a stem cell transplant for acute lymphoblastic leukemia, so the T cells may come from the graft donor. The genes are TRBV11-2 and TRBJ2-5; D possibly matches TRBD1 or TRBD2 (5 bases each). This CDR3 is CASSLGWGNKETQYF. For the CDR3, the DNA is TGTGCCAGCAGCTTAGGATGGGGGAACAAAGAGACCCAGTACTTC.